Listed below are T cell receptor beta chains from one sample, sequenced in a study of blood T cell repertoires in COVID-19. Clones were read by immunoSEQ multiplex PCR, and TCRdb kept only the in-frame ones, dropping some. The table records around 98,000 clones, 75% to 85% of them present only once. The sample was peripheral blood. These receptors were obtained from a man between 65 and 85 years old with acute or convalescent COVID-19. Each CDR3 is given with its conserved first and last residue. The order of the fields is CDR3 protein, CDR3 DNA, J gene, V gene, D gene, clone size. The D gene is left open where the match is weak. Part of the rows lack a size; the others show once, few, many or a class for expanded clones.

CDR3aa: CASSRVYQGAAGNTIYF
CDR3nt: TGTGCCAGCAGTCGCGTCTATCAGGGGGCTGCTGGAAACACCATATATTTT
j_gene: TRBJ1-3
v_gene: TRBV6-6
d_gene: TRBD1
abundance: .

CDR3aa: CASSVTVYTDTQYF
CDR3nt: TGTGCCAGCAGTGTGACAGTCTACACAGATACGCAGTATTTT
j_gene: TRBJ2-3
v_gene: TRBV6-6
d_gene: .
abundance: .

CDR3aa: CASSWTGGGTGELFF
CDR3nt: TGTGCCAGCAGCTGGACAGGGGGCGGAACCGGGGAGCTGTTTTTT
j_gene: TRBJ2-2
v_gene: TRBV11-3
d_gene: TRBD1
abundance: .

CDR3aa: CASDLAGDNNNEQFF
CDR3nt: TGCGCCAGCGATCTAGCGGGAGACAATAACAATGAGCAGTTCTTC
j_gene: TRBJ2-1
v_gene: TRBV10-2
d_gene: TRBD2
abundance: .

CDR3aa: CASSTTGGGGNTIYF
CDR3nt: TGTGCCAGTAGTACCACAGGGGGAGGTGGAAACACCATATATTTT
j_gene: TRBJ1-3
v_gene: TRBV19
d_gene: TRBD1
abundance: .

CDR3aa: CASSQDGRTGELFF
CDR3nt: TGTGCCAGCAGCCAAGATGGCCGCACCGGGGAGCTGTTTTTT
j_gene: TRBJ2-2
v_gene: TRBV3-1/TRBV3-2
d_gene: .
abundance: .

CDR3aa: CASTKRGSSYEQYF
CDR3nt: TGTGCCAGCACCAAAAGGGGAAGCTCCTACGAGCAGTACTTC
j_gene: TRBJ2-7
v_gene: TRBV7-9
d_gene: .
abundance: .

CDR3aa: CASNSGTNSGANVLTF
CDR3nt: TGTGCCAGCAATAGCGGAACGAACTCTGGGGCCAACGTCCTGACTTTC
j_gene: TRBJ2-6
v_gene: TRBV28
d_gene: .
abundance: .

CDR3aa: CASSPRQSHSPLHF
CDR3nt: TGTGCCAGCAGTCCCCGACAGTCCCATTCACCCCTCCACTTT
j_gene: TRBJ1-6
v_gene: TRBV27
d_gene: .
abundance: few

CDR3aa: CASSLRGYEQYF
CDR3nt: TGTGCCAGTAGTCTACGGGGCTACGAGCAGTACTTC
j_gene: TRBJ2-7
v_gene: TRBV19
d_gene: .
abundance: few

CDR3aa: CASSPDRSYGYTF
CDR3nt: TGTGCCAGCAGCCCGGACAGGTCCTATGGCTACACCTTC
j_gene: TRBJ1-2
v_gene: TRBV13
d_gene: TRBD1
abundance: .